Listed here are 9 T cell receptor beta chains from one sample, sequenced in a study of early T cells in non-severe SARS-CoV-2 infection. Each CDR3 protein is one row after TCRdb ran MiXCR on the 5' RACE reads. The data contain around 78,000 distinct CDR3 sequences, 11% to 15% of them seen just once; the ten biggest clones take up around 3.3%. What was sequenced was whole blood. All receptors come from an adult who was a healthcare worker with PCR-confirmed SARS-CoV-2 infection or an uninfected control (not recorded which).

The chain links TRBV6-1 to TRBJ2-2, with no clear D. V lost 7 bases to trimming and J lost 5 bases, with 14 bases between them. The CDR3 loop spans 14 amino acids. Per germline, CDR1 MNHNS and CDR2 SASEGT. The CDR3 spells CASMISPLTGELFF. As DNA, the CDR3 is TGTGCCAGCATGATAAGCCCTCTGACCGGGGAGCTGTTTTTT.

This clonotype came up a few times. At one of its ends the junction is not consistent with the germline gene, which may arise from a read error. CDR3 coding DNA: TGTGCCAGCAACTTAGAGGCACGTAGCTCCTACAATGAGCAGTTCTTC. The encoded protein is CASNLEARSSYNEQFF. V gene TRBV11-3 combines with J gene TRBJ2-1; D not resolved. The CDR3 is 16 residues long. In germline, CDR1 is SGHNT, CDR2 YENEEA.

This clonotype was seen a few times. The gene calls are TRBV7-9 and TRBJ1-5; the D gene is possibly TRBD1 (6 bases). This CDR3 has 13 residues. Per the germline V gene, CDR1 is SEHNR and CDR2 is FQNEAQ (reference sequence). Deletions cut 4 bases from V and 5 bases from J, with 9 bases between. DNA for the CDR3: TGTGCCAGCAGCTCTTGGACAGATCAGCCCCAGCATTTT. Translation gives CASSSWTDQPQHF.

This clonotype was observed at least ten times. The rearrangement links TRBV21-1 to TRBJ2-1; the DNA was not used to check the table's D call, TRBD1. TRBV21-1 is recorded as a pseudogene. This CDR3 is built from 17 residues. The DNA of the CDR3 is TGTGCCAGCACTATATGGGCAGGCGCACAAGCCTACAATGAGCAGTTCTTC. The encoded protein is CASTIWAGAQAYNEQFF.

This chain uses TRBV7-2 with TRBJ2-5; a weak D match, TRBD2 (6 bases). CDR1 SGHTA and CDR2 FQGNSA come from the germline V gene. V lost 5 bases and J lost 3, with 13 bases in between. The CDR3 has 14 residues. The chain's CDR3 is CASSPRSGEETQYF. For the CDR3, the DNA is TGTGCCAGCAGCCCCCGGTCGGGAGAAGAGACCCAGTACTTC.

The V and J genes are TRBV5-1 and TRBJ2-7; TRBD1 agrees at 7 bases. Unmatched junction bases numbered 7, after V lost 1 base and J lost 0 bases. The CDR3 has 16 residues. Germline assignment: CDR1 SGHRS and CDR2 YFSETQ. The CDR3 region is CASSLNFRDSSYEQYF. The CDR3 DNA follows: TGCGCCAGCAGCTTGAACTTTAGGGACAGCTCCTACGAGCAGTACTTC.

This clonotype was seen repeatedly, ten times or more. The J gene is TRBJ2-7, the V gene TRBV2; 7 nucleotides agree with TRBD2. V shed 1 base, J shed 6 bases, and the junction held 3 bases outside the gene matches. The CDR3 is 13 amino acids. Germline V gene data show CDR1 as SNHLY and CDR2 as FYNNEI. CDR3 sequence reads: CASSEGGSGEQYF. CDR3 nucleotide sequence: TGTGCCAGCAGTGAAGGCGGGAGTGGCGAGCAGTACTTC.

This chain joins TRBV3-1 and TRBJ2-2; no clear D gene. V dropped 1 base and J dropped 4 bases, with 7 bases sitting between them. The CDR3 is made up of 14 amino acids. CDR1 and CDR2 from the germline V gene are LGHDT and YNNKEL (reference sequence). CDR3 protein: CASSQARFTGELFF. The CDR3, as DNA: TGTGCCAGCAGCCAAGCCCGTTTCACCGGGGAGCTGTTTTTT.

This chain links TRBV29-1 with TRBJ2-3; D is perhaps TRBD2 (6 bases). The CDR3 consists of 11 residues. The V end was cut by 8 bases, the J end by 6 bases, with 12 bases between. Germline assignment: CDR1 SQVTM and CDR2 ANQGSEA. CDR3: CSIAEGDTQYF. Written as DNA, the CDR3 is TGCAGCATCGCGGAGGGGGATACGCAGTATTTT.